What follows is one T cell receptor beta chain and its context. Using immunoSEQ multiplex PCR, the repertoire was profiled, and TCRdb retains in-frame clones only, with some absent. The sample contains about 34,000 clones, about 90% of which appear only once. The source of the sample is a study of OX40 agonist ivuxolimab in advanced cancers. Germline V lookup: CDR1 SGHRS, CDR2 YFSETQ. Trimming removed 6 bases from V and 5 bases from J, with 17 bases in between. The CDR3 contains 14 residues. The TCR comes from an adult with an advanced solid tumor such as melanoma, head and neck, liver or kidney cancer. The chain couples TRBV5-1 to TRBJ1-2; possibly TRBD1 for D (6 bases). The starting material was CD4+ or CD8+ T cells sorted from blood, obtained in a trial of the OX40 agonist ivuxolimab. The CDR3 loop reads CASTEMGGAYGYTF. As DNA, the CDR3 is TGCGCCAGCACCGAAATGGGGGGGGCGTATGGCTACACCTTC.